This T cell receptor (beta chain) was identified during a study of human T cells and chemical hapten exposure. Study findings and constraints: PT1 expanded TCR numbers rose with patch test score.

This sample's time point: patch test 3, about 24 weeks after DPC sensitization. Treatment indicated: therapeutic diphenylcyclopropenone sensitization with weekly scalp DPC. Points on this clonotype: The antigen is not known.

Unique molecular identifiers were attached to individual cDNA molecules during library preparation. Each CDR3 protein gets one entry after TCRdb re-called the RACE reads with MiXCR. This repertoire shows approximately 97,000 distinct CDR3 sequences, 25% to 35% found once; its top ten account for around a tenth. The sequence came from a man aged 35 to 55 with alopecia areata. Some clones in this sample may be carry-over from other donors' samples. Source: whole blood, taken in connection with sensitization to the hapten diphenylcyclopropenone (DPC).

DNA of the CDR3: TGTGCCAGCAGTGGAAGGGCGGGGCTTGGTTCTAGCGGGAGGCTGAAGACCCAGTACTTC. It is translated as CASSGRAGLGSSGRLKTQYF. The chain employs TRBV25-1 and TRBJ2-5; TRBD2 matches 11 bases. CDR3 length equals 20 residues. CDR1 is MGHDK, CDR2 SYGVNS, per germline. The junction had 22 bases not matched to a gene; V was cut back by 4 bases and J by 6 bases.